This T cell receptor (beta chain) was identified in a study of CD8+CD57+ T cells in acquired aplastic anemia. Profiling of TCR beta VDJ combinations and CDR3 sequences used genomic DNA as template. TCRdb recomputed calls from the reads with MiXCR, one row per CDR3 protein. The data contain some 190,000 distinct CDR3 sequences, just over 45% of them singletons. The V and J ends lost 5 bases and 3 bases respectively, with 8 bases between them. The CDR3 length is 13 residues. Germline-derived CDR1 and CDR2 are KGHDR and SFDVKD. The sequenced material came from sorted CD4+, CD8+, or CD8+CD57+ T cells (not recorded which) from PBMCs. The clonotype comes from a human donor in good health. The chain has TRBV24-1 and TRBJ2-3; no clear D. The DNA for the CDR3 is TGTGCCACCAGTGCGCTGTCGACAGATACGCAGTATTTT. Protein: CATSALSTDTQYF.